What follows are 18 T cell receptor beta chains derived from one specimen sequenced in a study of shared clonotypes between healthy human individuals. The naive CD8 population came from CD45RO-negative cells selected for CCR7, without terminally differentiated effector memory CD45RA+ cells. TCRdb's copy holds only in-frame clones and misses some; the assay was immunoSEQ multiplex PCR. The sample consists of fewer than 800,000 clones, under 95% of them appearing once. Sequences were obtained from naive CD8+ T cells sorted from blood. Receptor source: a man aged 25 to 45 in good health.

The V call is TRBV28, the J call TRBJ1-1; no firm D call. V was trimmed by 3 bases and J by 3 bases, leaving 11 bases between them. Germline CDR1 and CDR2: MDHEN and SYDVKM. The CDR3 has 14 residues. The CDR3 DNA is TGTGCCAGCAGTTTTCGGAGGGAGCACACTGAAGCTTTCTTT. Amino acid sequence: CASSFRREHTEAFF.

The chain couples TRBV28 to TRBJ2-7; TRBD2 matches 8 bases. Germline V lookup: CDR1 MDHEN, CDR2 SYDVKM. This CDR3 is 15 amino acids long. V dropped 1 base and J dropped 4; count of bases not matched to a gene: 6. The CDR3 coding sequence is TGTGCCAGCAGTTTATACGCGGGAGGCGTTTACGAGCAGTACTTC. The encoded protein is CASSLYAGGVYEQYF.

The chain combines TRBV6-1 with TRBJ2-5, with TRBD1 as a possible D gene (5 bases). The V gene's germline CDR1 is MNHNS and CDR2 SASEGT. The CDR3 has 11 residues. V gave up 7 bases and J gave up 7 bases, with 10 bases separating them. CDR3 sequence: CASKRGGTQYF. CDR3 DNA: TGTGCCAGCAAAAGGGGCGGGACCCAGTACTTC.

The gene calls are TRBV28 and TRBJ2-7; 7 bases align to TRBD1. V lost 5 bases and J lost 6; bases outside the gene matches: 4. CDR3 length: 12 amino acids. Per the germline V gene, CDR1 is MDHEN and CDR2 is SYDVKM. As DNA, the CDR3 is TGTGCCAGCAGTCCCGACAGGGTCGAGCAGTACTTC. Amino acid sequence: CASSPDRVEQYF.

The V call is TRBV4-3, the J call TRBJ1-2, with 10 positions matching TRBD1. Per the germline V gene, CDR1 is LGHNA and CDR2 is YSLEER. The CDR3 covers 17 residues. With 0 bases clipped from V and 4 bases from J, the junction kept 8 bases outside the gene matches. CDR3 sequence (DNA): TGCGCCAGCAGCCAAGATGTCGACAGGGGGCGCCGCTATGGCTACACCTTC. Translation gives CASSQDVDRGRRYGYTF.

The rearrangement joins TRBV7-8 to TRBJ2-6; weak D call: TRBD1 (5 bases). Trimming removed 2 bases at V and 0 bases at J, with 11 bases between. The germline gives CDR1 SGHVS, CDR2 FQNEAQ. CDR3 length equals 17 residues. CDR3 bases: TGTGCCAGCAGCTTAACCCAGGGAAGCTCTGGGGCCAACGTCCTGACTTTC. This encodes CASSLTQGSSGANVLTF.

V gene TRBV1 combines with J gene TRBJ2-1; TRBD2 was called by the table and not checked on the DNA. TRBV1 is shown as a pseudogene. This CDR3 is built from 18 residues. The CDR3 DNA reads as TGCACCAGCAGCCAAGATCACACCCCTAGCGGCTCCTACAATGAGCAGTTCTTC. Residues: CTSSQDHTPSGSYNEQFF.

With respect to this clone: Other DNA sequences in this specimen translate into the identical CDR3. The V and J genes are TRBV27 and TRBJ2-7; 10 bases are shared with TRBD1. Germline lookup yields CDR1 MNHEY and CDR2 SMNVEV (reference sequence). Trimming removed 6 bases from V and 2 bases from J; junction bases left unmatched: 4. The CDR3 consists of 14 residues. The CDR3, as DNA: TGTGCCAGCAGCCCCGGACAGGGGGCCTACGAGCAGTACTTC. This gives the protein CASSPGQGAYEQYF.

This clone was recorded only once. This chain connects TRBV14 to TRBJ2-1; 12 bases are a match to TRBD2. This CDR3 has 17 residues. Germline CDR1 and CDR2: SGHDN and FVKESK. V shed 4 bases, J shed 7 bases, and the junction held 11 bases outside the gene matches. CDR3 bases: TGTGCCAGCAGCCCGTATCTGACTAGCGGGAGAATAAATGAGCAGTTCTTC. Translating gives CASSPYLTSGRINEQFF.

The CDR3 coding sequence is TGTGCCAGCAGCTTAGCGGACGAGGACACTGAAGCTTTCTTT. Translated: CASSLADEDTEAFF. The J gene is TRBJ1-1, the V gene TRBV7-9, with D hard to call. Germline lookup yields CDR1 SEHNR and CDR2 FQNEAQ (reference sequence). V was pared by 0 bases and J by 3 bases, with 8 bases between. This CDR3 is 14 amino acids long.

The rearrangement links TRBV7-3 to TRBJ2-3, with TRBD2 matching over 9 bases. From germline, CDR1 is SGHTA and CDR2 FQGTGA. This CDR3 is 15 amino acids long. Losses at the gene ends were 2 bases for V and 5 bases for J; bases not matched to a gene: 5. CDR3 DNA sequence: TGTGCCAGCAGCTTAGCGGGAGGGCAAGGAGATACGCAGTATTTT. Encoded protein: CASSLAGGQGDTQYF.

This clone appeared a single time. The chain recombines TRBV6-1 with TRBJ2-7; D is undetermined. Trimming took off 2 bases at V and 6 bases at J, with 11 bases between the two ends. CDR3 length: 13 amino acids. Germline CDR1 reads MNHNS; CDR2 reads SASEGT. The chain's CDR3 is CASSEPLDREQYF. Written as DNA, the CDR3 is TGTGCCAGCAGTGAACCCCTAGACCGCGAGCAGTACTTC.

The chain links TRBV30 to TRBJ2-3; no clear D gene. Germline V gene sequence: CDR1 GTSNPN, CDR2 SVGIG (reference sequence). V was shortened by 5 bases and J by 6 bases, with 9 bases between the two germline ends. This CDR3 region has 11 residues. Here the CDR3 reads CAWDAQDTQYF. The CDR3 region has the DNA TGTGCCTGGGACGCCCAGGATACGCAGTATTTT. The whole variable domain, filled in from reference TRBV30 and TRBJ2-3, reads SQTIHQWPATLVQPVGSPLSLECTVEGTSNPNLYWYRQAAGRGLQLLFYSVGIGQISSEVPQNLSASRPQDRQFILSSKKLLLSDSGFYLCAWDAQDTQYFGPGTRLTVL.

This clone was detected a few times. The chain is built from TRBV11-2 and TRBJ1-2; 7 bases are a match to TRBD1. The CDR3 covers 15 residues. Germline CDR1 reads SGHAT; CDR2 reads FQNNGV. V shed 1 base, J shed 4 bases, and the junction held 6 bases outside the gene matches. The CDR3: CASSLATGPSYGYTF. For the CDR3, the DNA is TGTGCCAGCAGCTTAGCGACAGGGCCCTCCTATGGCTACACCTTC. Supplemented by reference TRBV11-2 and TRBJ1-2, the full variable domain reads EAGVAQSPRYKIIEKRQSVAFWCNPISGHATLYWYQQILGQGPKLLIQFQNNGVVDDSQLPKDRFSAERLKGVDSTLKIQPAKLEDSAVYLCASSLATGPSYGYTFGSGTRLTVV.

The table lists this clone with many counts. The chain recombines TRBV19 with TRBJ2-7; D not certain. The CDR3 has 11 amino acids. Germline assignment: CDR1 LNHDA and CDR2 SQIVND (reference sequence). V lost 4 bases and J 2 bases, leaving 3 bases between the germline ends. This chain's CDR3 is CASSRPYEQYF. The CDR3 DNA reads TGTGCCAGTAGTAGACCCTACGAGCAGTACTTC.

Here the CDR3 DNA reads TGTGCCAGCAGCTCCAACAGAATCTTAAGCTCCTACGAGCAGTACTTC. It is translated as CASSSNRILSSYEQYF. The gene calls are TRBV7-8 and TRBJ2-7; D is undetermined. This CDR3 is 16 amino acids long. The germline V and J ends were trimmed by 4 bases and 0 bases, with 16 bases remaining between them. Germline V gene sequence: CDR1 SGHVS, CDR2 FQNEAQ.

DNA for the CDR3: TGTGCCAGCAGTGAACGCCCGGGTACAGTGAATCAGCCCCAGCATTTT. Encoded protein: CASSERPGTVNQPQHF. V gene TRBV6-1 combines with J gene TRBJ1-5; D is unclear. The CDR3 loop spans 16 amino acids. Trimming pared 2 bases from V and 4 bases from J, leaving 15 bases between. The germline V gene has CDR1 MNHNS and CDR2 SASEGT.

J is TRBJ1-5 and V is TRBV18; 8 bases agree with TRBD1. This CDR3 contains 17 residues. Germline values: CDR1 KGHSH, CDR2 LQKENI. V lost 4 bases, J lost 0 bases, and 8 bases stayed unmatched. CDR3: CASSRYGTGNSNQPQHF. CDR3 sequence (DNA): TGTGCCAGCTCACGATACGGGACAGGTAATAGCAATCAGCCCCAGCATTTT.